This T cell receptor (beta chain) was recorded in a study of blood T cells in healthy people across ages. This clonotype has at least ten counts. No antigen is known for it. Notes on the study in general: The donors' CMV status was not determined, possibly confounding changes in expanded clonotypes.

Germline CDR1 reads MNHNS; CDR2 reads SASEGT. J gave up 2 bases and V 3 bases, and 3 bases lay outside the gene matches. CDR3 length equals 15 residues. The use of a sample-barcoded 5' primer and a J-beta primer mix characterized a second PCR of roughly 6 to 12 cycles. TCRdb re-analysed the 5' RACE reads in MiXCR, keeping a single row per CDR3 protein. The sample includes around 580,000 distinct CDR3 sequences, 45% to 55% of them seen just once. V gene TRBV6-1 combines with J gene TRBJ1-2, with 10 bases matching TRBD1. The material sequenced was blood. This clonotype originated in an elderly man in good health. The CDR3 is CASSDVGQGNYGYTF. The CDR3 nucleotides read TGTGCCAGCAGTGATGTGGGACAGGGGAACTATGGCTACACCTTC.